This T cell receptor beta chain was found in a study of cytomegalovirus exposure and HLA in healthy donors. Study in general: A previous analysis identified 100 million or so unique TCR beta sequences derived from around 180 million T cells.

Both 60 Vbeta primers and 13 Jbeta primers went into the PCR. TCRdb keeps only in-frame clones here, not all; method: immunoSEQ multiplex PCR. The specimen's table records 150,000 or so clones. The CDR3 length is 15 residues. The germline CDR1 and CDR2 sequences are MDHEN and SYDVKM. V was clipped by 6 bases and J by 2 bases; unmatched bases: 5. Material: PBMCs. This clonotype was sampled from a woman aged 45-65 years in good health and CMV-seronegative. The rearrangement joins TRBV28 to TRBJ2-3; 10 positions agree with TRBD2. As DNA, the CDR3 is TGTGCCAGCAGGAAAACTAGCGGGATCACAGATACGCAGTATTTT. This gives the protein CASRKTSGITDTQYF.